A single sample is the source of the 20 T cell receptor beta chains below, sequenced in a study of blood T cell repertoires in COVID-19. TCRdb's copy holds only in-frame clones and misses some; the assay was immunoSEQ multiplex PCR. The repertoire includes 200,000 to 250,000 clones, nearly 90% of them detected once, and under 4% sits in the top ten. Sequencing was performed on peripheral blood. These receptors all come from a man aged 18 to 29 with active or convalescent COVID-19.

The chain links TRBV18 to TRBJ1-3; D is possibly TRBD1 (6 bases). V lost 2 bases to trimming and J lost 0 bases, with 8 bases between them. There are 15 residues in the CDR3. The germline V gene has CDR1 KGHSH and CDR2 LQKENI. CDR3 coding DNA: TGTGCCAGCTCACCAAAGGACAGCTCTGGAAACACCATATATTTT. This codes for CASSPKDSSGNTIYF.

This chain uses TRBV5-5 with TRBJ1-2, with a tentative D call TRBD1 (6 bases). CDR1 and CDR2 from the germline V gene are SGHKS and YYEKEE (reference sequence). Trimming took 4 bases from V and 2 from J, leaving 15 bases between them. The CDR3 is 15 amino acids. The DNA for the CDR3 is TGTGCCAGCAGCCCTACTCCGGACAGAAACTATGGCTACACCTTC. Amino acids: CASSPTPDRNYGYTF.

The chain links TRBV14 to TRBJ2-1; a weak D match, TRBD2 (6 bases). Germline loops: CDR1 SGHDN, CDR2 FVKESK. The germline V and J ends were trimmed by 3 bases and 6 bases, with 18 bases remaining between them. This CDR3 is built from 16 residues. CDR3 coding DNA: TGTGCCAGCAGCCATGCGGGATCCCAGGGTGCCAATGAGCAGTTCTTC. Protein product: CASSHAGSQGANEQFF.

This clone was counted a few times. This rearrangement joins TRBV18 to TRBJ1-4; D perhaps matches TRBD1 (6 bases). Germline loops: CDR1 KGHSH, CDR2 LQKENI. V was cut by 2 bases and J by 7 bases, with 14 bases left in between. The CDR3 loop spans 15 amino acids. The CDR3 loop is CASSPLSGQVEKLFF. Written as DNA, the CDR3 is TGTGCCAGCTCACCATTATCGGGACAAGTTGAAAAACTGTTTTTT. Using reference TRBV18 and TRBJ1-4 for the parts outside the CDR3, the full variable domain is NAGVMQNPRHLVRRRGQEARLRCSPMKGHSHVYWYRQLPEEGLKFMVYLQKENIIDESGMPKERFSAEFPKEGPSILRIQQVVRGDSAAYFCASSPLSGQVEKLFFGSGTQLSVL.

Turning to this clone: Distinct nucleotide sequences in the sample also encode this CDR3. The chain carries TRBV3-1 (or the pseudogene TRBV3-2) and TRBJ2-7, with 12 bases fitting TRBD2. Germline CDR1 is LGHDT and CDR2 is YNNKEL (reference sequence). Germline trimming cut 4 bases from V and 2 bases from J; bases unmatched to any gene: 3. The CDR3 contains 15 residues. The CDR3 bases are TGTGCCAGCAGCCGGGGACTAGCGGGCACCTACGAGCAGTACTTC. Translating it yields CASSRGLAGTYEQYF.

The chain is built from TRBV27 and TRBJ1-4; 7 bases are a match to TRBD1. Trimming took 5 bases from V and 3 from J; bases not matched to a gene: 9. This CDR3 comprises 16 residues. CDR1 and CDR2 (germline): MNHEY, SMNVEV (reference sequence). The CDR3 loop is CASSPYAGTANEKLFF. The CDR3, as DNA: TGTGCCAGCAGTCCGTACGCCGGGACAGCTAATGAAAAACTGTTTTTT.

The chain is built from TRBV11-3 and TRBJ2-7; D unresolved. CDR3 size: 13 residues. Trimming took off 3 bases at V and 6 bases at J, with 12 bases between the two ends. Germline V lookup: CDR1 SGHNT, CDR2 YENEEA. CDR3 loop: CASSFSYVSEQYF. CDR3 bases: TGTGCCAGCAGCTTCTCTTATGTTTCCGAGCAGTACTTC. The whole variable domain, filled in from reference TRBV11-3 and TRBJ2-7, reads EAGVVQSPRYKIIEKKQPVAFWCNPISGHNTLYWYLQNLGQGPELLIRYENEEAVDDSQLPKDRFSAERLKGVDSTLKIQPAELGDSAVYLCASSFSYVSEQYFGPGTRLTVT.

This chain uses TRBV7-6 with TRBJ1-2, with TRBD1 as a possible D gene (6 bases). This CDR3 region has 15 residues. CDR1 SGHVS and CDR2 FNYEAQ come from the germline V gene. V was pared by 1 base and J by 2 bases, with 11 bases between. The CDR3 is CASSLETGPNYGYTF. CDR3 nucleotides: TGTGCCAGCAGCTTAGAAACAGGGCCCAACTATGGCTACACCTTC.

V usage is TRBV7-9 and J usage is TRBJ1-5; no firm D call. Germline CDR1 is SEHNR and CDR2 is FQNEAQ (reference sequence). The V end was cut by 5 bases, the J end by 4 bases, with 6 bases between. There are 12 residues in the CDR3. In DNA form, the CDR3 reads TGTGCCAGCAGCCCTAATAATCAGCCCCAGCATTTT. Its protein is CASSPNNQPQHF.

The chain employs TRBV6-5 and TRBJ1-2; 7 positions agree with TRBD1. Germline V CDR1 and CDR2: MNHEY, SVGAGI. The trim removed 3 bases at V and 2 bases at J, leaving 3 bases unmatched. The CDR3 runs 14 residues. CDR3 residues: CASSYTDRNYGYTF. The CDR3 DNA reads as TGTGCCAGCAGTTATACGGACAGGAACTATGGCTACACCTTC.

This clone was seen once. The J gene is TRBJ1-1, the V gene TRBV4-3, with a possible D match to TRBD1 (6 bases). Germline CDR1 is LGHNA and CDR2 is YSLEER. The V end lost 0 bases, the J end lost 4 bases, and 9 bases lay between the germline ends. The CDR3 is made up of 14 amino acids. The CDR3 is CASSQDYRATEAFF. In nucleotides, the CDR3 is TGCGCCAGCAGCCAAGATTACAGGGCCACTGAAGCTTTCTTT.

V usage is TRBV4-3 and J usage is TRBJ2-3; 8 nucleotides match TRBD1. The CDR3 runs 15 residues. Germline V gene sequence: CDR1 LGHNA, CDR2 YSLEER. Trimming at V came to 1 base and at J to 6 bases, leaving 6 bases not matched to a gene. The CDR3 DNA reads TGCGCCAGCAGCCAAGGGACAGGGCGCTTGGATACGCAGTATTTT. Protein: CASSQGTGRLDTQYF.

The chain links TRBV19 to TRBJ1-1, with 7 nucleotides matching TRBD1. This CDR3 has 13 residues. Per the germline V gene, CDR1 is LNHDA and CDR2 is SQIVND (reference sequence). Trimming removed 10 bases from V and 0 bases from J; junction bases left unmatched: 5. CDR3 in amino acids: CATSQGMNTEAFF. The CDR3 coding sequence is TGTGCCACCTCACAGGGGATGAACACTGAAGCTTTCTTT.

The rearrangement joins TRBV25-1 to TRBJ2-3, with D uncertain. CDR3 length: 14 residues. The germline V gene has CDR1 MGHDK and CDR2 SYGVNS. Trimming pared 3 bases from V and 4 bases from J, leaving 11 bases between. Here the CDR3 reads CASSDSRGADTQYF. Here the CDR3 DNA reads TGTGCCAGCAGTGATAGTCGCGGAGCAGATACGCAGTATTTT.

On this clone itself: The same CDR3 also results from other DNA sequences found in this sample. V is TRBV7-8 and J is TRBJ2-7; TRBD1 agrees at 8 bases. Germline CDR1 is SGHVS and CDR2 is FQNEAQ. The CDR3 totals 14 residues. The V and J ends lost 5 bases and 1 base, in that order; junction bases with no gene match: 4. Here the CDR3 reads CASSPRDRSYEQYF. The CDR3 DNA reads as TGTGCCAGCAGCCCGAGGGACAGGTCCTACGAGCAGTACTTC.

The rearrangement uses TRBV30 and TRBJ2-3; 13 positions match TRBD2. CDR1 GTSNPN and CDR2 SVGIG come from the germline V gene (reference sequence). V lost 2 bases to trimming and J lost 4 bases; unmatched junction nucleotides: 6. This CDR3 spans 16 amino acids. The CDR3 here is CAWSLLAGGPSDTQYF. The DNA of the CDR3 is TGTGCCTGGAGTTTACTAGCGGGGGGGCCGTCAGATACGCAGTATTTT.

The chain carries TRBV5-6 and TRBJ2-1; D call uncertain. The CDR3 length is 11 residues. Trimming removed 5 bases from V and 8 bases from J, with 8 bases in between. Germline CDR1 reads SGHDT; CDR2 reads YYEEEE. The CDR3 DNA follows: TGTGCCAGCAGTTTCTCAGATGAGCAGTTCTTC. Its protein is CASSFSDEQFF.

This clone has only one observation. This chain connects TRBV7-3 to TRBJ2-5; 11 nucleotides match TRBD2. The junction had 16 bases not matched to a gene; V was cut back by 5 bases and J by 5 bases. The CDR3 is made up of 18 amino acids. Germline V gene data show CDR1 as SGHTA and CDR2 as FQGTGA. The CDR3 here is CASSRTSSGGPQAETQYF. Written as DNA, the CDR3 is TGTGCCAGCAGCCGGACCTCTAGCGGGGGGCCTCAAGCGGAGACCCAGTACTTC.

The V call is TRBV9, the J call TRBJ1-5, with no clear D. Germline V gene sequence: CDR1 SGDLS, CDR2 YYNGEE. The V end lost 1 base, the J end lost 4 bases, and 6 bases lay between the germline ends. This CDR3 region has 13 residues. DNA for the CDR3: TGTGCCAGCAGCGTATCTCAGAATCAGCCCCAGCATTTT. As protein: CASSVSQNQPQHF. Using reference TRBV9 and TRBJ1-5 for the parts outside the CDR3, the full variable domain is DSGVTQTPKHLITATGQRVTLRCSPRSGDLSVYWYQQSLDQGLQFLIQYYNGEERAKGNILERFSAQQFPDLHSELNLSSLELGDSALYFCASSVSQNQPQHFGDGTRLSIL.

The V gene is TRBV10-3, the J gene TRBJ1-1; maybe TRBD1 (6 bases). This CDR3 contains 17 residues. In germline, CDR1 is ENHRY, CDR2 SYGVKD. V lost 0 bases and J lost 4, with 18 bases in between. The CDR3 loop reads CAISESAGAPGGTEAFF. Written as DNA, the CDR3 is TGTGCCATCAGTGAGTCGGCAGGGGCCCCGGGTGGCACTGAAGCTTTCTTT.